A selection of T cell receptor beta chains follows, all from one sample in a study of a mutant IDH1 vaccine in newly diagnosed glioma. This table comes from immunoSEQ multiplex PCR, and its TCRdb copy is limited to in-frame clones, with some not included. The table includes 75,000 to 100,000 clones, around 90% detected once. The material was PBMCs, obtained from a glioma patient treated with radiotherapy, temozolomide or both. These receptors came from a woman between 50 and 59 years old with glioma. The CDR3 runs from the conserved cysteine through the conserved F or W. A D gene is named only where the DNA matches it firmly. The size of a clone is reported for some rows only, either as once, few or many, or as a class for expanded clones.

cdr3_length j_call clone_size d_call v_call cdr3_aa cdr3_nt
15 TRBJ2-7 . . TRBV4-1 CASSQDYGQYYEQYF TGCGCCAGCAGCCAAGATTACGGACAGTACTACGAGCAGTACTTC
15 TRBJ2-2 . . TRBV10-1 CASSDRGGLTGELFF TGCGCCAGCAGTGATAGGGGCGGACTGACCGGGGAGCTGTTTTTT
15 TRBJ2-7 . TRBD2 TRBV28 CASSFSSGLDYEQYF TGTGCCAGCAGTTTTTCTAGCGGGCTCGACTACGAGCAGTACTTC
17 TRBJ1-2 . TRBD1 TRBV2 CASSPRDRITTNYGYTF TGTGCCAGCAGCCCCCGGGACAGGATAACAACTAACTATGGCTACACCTTC
15 TRBJ2-5 . TRBD1 TRBV4-1 CASSQDPDRGRTQYF TGCGCCAGCAGCCAAGATCCGGACAGGGGGAGGACCCAGTACTTC
14 TRBJ1-2 . . TRBV28 CASSSLTENYGYTF TGTGCCAGCAGTTCCTTGACGGAGAACTATGGCTACACCTTC
12 TRBJ1-1 few TRBD1 TRBV6-5 CASSYQDREAFF TGTGCCAGCAGTTATCAGGACAGGGAAGCTTTCTTT
13 TRBJ2-3 . . TRBV5-1 CASSLEATDTQYF TGCGCCAGCAGCTTGGAGGCTACAGATACGCAGTATTTT
14 TRBJ2-3 . TRBD1 TRBV9 CASSVVSGGDTQYF TGTGCCAGCAGCGTAGTGTCAGGGGGAGATACGCAGTATTTT
15 TRBJ2-7 . TRBD1 TRBV7-3 CASSFGQGRVYEQYF TGTGCCAGCAGCTTCGGACAGGGGAGGGTCTACGAGCAGTACTTC
17 TRBJ1-1 . TRBD1 TRBV4-2 CASSFRDRGRVFTEAFF TGTGCCAGCAGCTTCCGGGACAGGGGGCGCGTTTTCACTGAAGCTTTCTTT
15 TRBJ1-5 . . TRBV5-8 CASSLVGYSNQPQHF TGTGCCAGCAGCTTGGTCGGGTATAGCAATCAGCCCCAGCATTTT
14 TRBJ1-4 . . TRBV28 CASSFLLSNEKLFF TGTGCCAGCAGTTTCCTCTTGAGTAATGAAAAACTGTTTTTT
13 TRBJ1-2 . . TRBV27 CASSFGANYGYTF TGTGCCAGCAGTTTTGGGGCTAACTATGGCTACACCTTC
15 TRBJ1-1 . . TRBV5-1 CASSLVGGENTEAFF TGCGCCAGCAGCTTGGTGGGGGGTGAGAACACTGAAGCTTTCTTT
15 TRBJ2-3 . . TRBV11-2 CASSLAQRLTDTQYF TGTGCCAGCAGCTTAGCCCAGCGGCTCACAGATACGCAGTATTTT
16 TRBJ2-2 once TRBD1 TRBV7-3 CASSPFPQGIGGELFF TGTGCCAGCAGCCCATTTCCACAGGGGATCGGCGGGGAGCTGTTTTTT
13 TRBJ2-2 . . TRBV5-1 CASSPANTGELFF TGCGCCAGCAGTCCAGCGAACACCGGGGAGCTGTTTTTT
14 TRBJ1-2 . . TRBV6-5 CASSYDWGYYGYTF TGTGCCAGCAGTTACGACTGGGGTTACTATGGCTACACCTTC
13 TRBJ2-4 . . TRBV5-6 CASSLVAKNIQYF TGTGCCAGCAGCTTAGTCGCCAAAAACATTCAGTACTTC
15 TRBJ2-3 . . TRBV9 CASSVVPGSTDTQYF TGTGCCAGCAGCGTAGTACCGGGTAGCACAGATACGCAGTATTTT
14 TRBJ1-5 . TRBD1 TRBV7-9 CASSRDSEHQPQHF TGTGCCAGCAGCCGGGACAGCGAACATCAGCCCCAGCATTTT
17 TRBJ2-1 . TRBD1 TRBV14 CASSQDRRVRGQSEQFF TGTGCCAGCAGCCAAGATCGCCGGGTCAGGGGGCAGAGTGAGCAGTTCTTC
16 TRBJ2-6 . . TRBV6-5 CASSYSGLSGANVLTF TGTGCCAGCAGTTACTCCGGACTCTCTGGGGCCAACGTCCTGACTTTC
15 TRBJ1-3 . . TRBV19 CASSIGSFSGNTIYF TGTGCCAGTAGTATTGGCAGCTTCTCTGGAAACACCATATATTTT
19 TRBJ2-1 . TRBD2 TRBV12-5 CASGLTATSGRALGDEQFF TGTGCTAGTGGTTTGACCGCGACTAGCGGGAGGGCACTTGGGGATGAGCAGTTCTTC
12 TRBJ1-5 few . TRBV30 CAWSSEVGPQHF TGTGCCTGGAGCTCTGAGGTAGGGCCCCAGCATTTT
12 TRBJ1-2 . . TRBV6-5 CASSSRLYGYTF TGTGCCAGCAGTTCCCGACTCTATGGCTACACCTTC
15 TRBJ1-1 . TRBD1 TRBV28 CATRLGTGVNTEAFF TGTGCCACCCGACTCGGGACAGGGGTCAACACTGAAGCTTTCTTT
15 TRBJ2-7 . . TRBV18 CASSPSSGRSYEQYF TGTGCCAGCTCACCAAGTTCCGGGAGATCCTACGAGCAGTACTTC
13 TRBJ1-1 . . TRBV7-3 CASSQGTGTEAFF TGTGCCAGCAGCCAAGGGACGGGCACTGAAGCTTTCTTT
14 TRBJ2-3 . TRBD1 TRBV6-1 CASSRDRKVDTQYF TGTGCCAGCAGTCGGGACAGGAAAGTGGATACGCAGTATTTT